These 17 T cell receptor beta chains originate from one sample sequenced in a study of Tregs in tolerant kidney transplant recipients. TCRdb's table, derived via immunoSEQ multiplex PCR, lists solely in-frame clones and lacks some. The sample lists 60,000 or so clones, 70% to 90% occurring once. This sample comprised Tregs from blood, obtained before the transplant. Source of these receptors: a human donor who received a combined kidney and bone marrow transplant.

The V gene is TRBV4-1, the J gene TRBJ1-4, with D possibly TRBD1 on 5 matching bases. CDR1 MGHRA and CDR2 YSYEKL come from the germline V gene. The CDR3 is 17 amino acids. V lost 1 base and J 0 bases, leaving 12 bases between the germline ends. The CDR3 DNA reads as TGCGCCAGCAGCCAAGGCAGGGATTTCCCAACTAATGAAAAACTGTTTTTT. Translating it yields CASSQGRDFPTNEKLFF.

The gene calls are TRBV18 and TRBJ1-3; no clear D gene. This CDR3 spans 16 amino acids. Germline assignment: CDR1 KGHSH and CDR2 LQKENI. Trimming pared 5 bases from V and 3 bases from J, leaving 17 bases between. CDR3 bases: TGTGCCAGCTCAGTGTCCGTGGTCGCCGATGGAAACACCATATATTTT. Protein: CASSVSVVADGNTIYF. The whole variable domain, remainder taken from reference TRBV18 and TRBJ1-3, is NAGVMQNPRHLVRRRGQEARLRCSPMKGHSHVYWYRQLPEEGLKFMVYLQKENIIDESGMPKERFSAEFPKEGPSILRIQQVVRGDSAAYFCASSVSVVADGNTIYFGEGSWLTVV.

This CDR3 is CASSREAYEQYF. CDR3 DNA sequence: TGTGCCAGCAGCCGGGAAGCCTACGAGCAGTACTTC. V usage is TRBV5-4 and J usage is TRBJ2-7, with TRBD2 as a possible D gene (5 bases). The CDR3 consists of 12 residues. V was trimmed by 4 bases and J by 2 bases, leaving 7 bases between them. The germline V gene encodes CDR1 SGHNT and CDR2 YYREEE (reference sequence).

The gene calls are TRBV15 and TRBJ2-1; D gene uncertain. V dropped 1 base and J dropped 9 bases, with 16 bases sitting between them. CDR1 LNHNV and CDR2 YYDKDF come from the germline V gene (reference sequence). The CDR3 has 15 amino acids. CDR3 residues: CATSRVRTGGGEQFF. The CDR3 DNA reads TGTGCCACCAGCAGAGTCCGTACCGGCGGCGGTGAGCAGTTCTTC.

This clone was seen once. The chain carries TRBV19 and TRBJ1-5; D uncertain. The CDR3 is made up of 19 amino acids. Germline assignment: CDR1 LNHDA and CDR2 SQIVND (reference sequence). Trimming shortened V by 5 bases and J by 1 base, and 24 bases separated the two germline ends. DNA for the CDR3: TGTGCCAGTAGTTCCCTCCTCCTCGACACCCACGGGAGCAATCAGCCCCAGCATTTT. It encodes CASSSLLLDTHGSNQPQHF.

This clone was seen just once. The chain recombines TRBV14 with TRBJ2-7; no clear D gene. The CDR3 loop spans 14 amino acids. CDR1 is SGHDN, CDR2 FVKESK, per germline. Trimming shortened V by 3 bases and J by 2 bases, and 11 bases separated the two germline ends. The CDR3, as DNA: TGTGCCAGCAGCCAGTCGGACGGCCCCTACGAGCAGTACTTC. This codes for CASSQSDGPYEQYF.

As regards this clone: Other DNA sequences in the same sample also yield this CDR3. The V and J genes are TRBV7-9 and TRBJ1-2; D not certain. The CDR3 totals 15 residues. Germline-derived CDR1 and CDR2 are SEHNR and FQNEAQ (reference sequence). The V gene lost 0 bases and the J gene lost 8 bases, with 16 bases spanning the gap. The CDR3 sequence is CASSLASLSRRGYTF. In nucleotides, the CDR3 is TGTGCCAGCAGCTTAGCTTCTTTGAGTCGTCGGGGCTACACCTTC.

This rearrangement joins TRBV7-2 to TRBJ2-7, with 8 bases identical to TRBD2. The CDR3 contains 15 residues. Trimming cost V 3 bases and J 4 bases; bases outside gene matches: 8. CDR1 and CDR2 (germline): SGHTA, FQGNSA. CDR3 region: CASSFISGSLYEQYF. CDR3 nucleotides: TGTGCCAGCAGCTTCATCAGCGGGAGCTTATACGAGCAGTACTTC. Full variable domain (missing parts from reference TRBV7-2 and TRBJ2-7): GAGVSQSPSNKVTEKGKDVELRCDPISGHTALYWYRQSLGQGLEFLIYFQGNSAPDKSGLPSDRFSAERTGGSVSTLTIQRTQQEDSAVYLCASSFISGSLYEQYFGPGTRLTVT.

The chain has TRBV18 and TRBJ2-3; tentatively, D is TRBD2 (5 bases). With 6 bases removed from V and 0 bases from J, the gap between germline ends came to 13 bases. The CDR3 extends over 15 amino acids. CDR1 is KGHSH, CDR2 LQKENI, per germline. The CDR3 reads CASSPRLPSTDTQYF. The DNA for the CDR3 is TGTGCCAGCTCCCCCCGACTACCCAGCACAGATACGCAGTATTTT.

The chain employs TRBV6-6 and TRBJ1-1, with D unresolved. CDR1 MNHNY and CDR2 SVGAGI come from the germline V gene (reference sequence). The CDR3 sequence is 13 residues long. V was trimmed by 6 bases and J by 11 bases, leaving 19 bases between them. The CDR3 loop is CASRGGQRKNAFF. DNA of the CDR3: TGTGCCAGCAGGGGAGGCCAGAGAAAAAACGCTTTCTTT.

This clone was observed a few times. V usage is TRBV28 and J usage is TRBJ1-2, with D possibly being TRBD1 (5 bases). The CDR3 extends over 15 amino acids. In germline, CDR1 is MDHEN, CDR2 SYDVKM. V shed 6 bases and J shed 4 bases, with 18 bases lying between them. CDR3 DNA: TGTGCCAGCAGACTCGGGGGGGGACCTGTCTATGGCTACACCTTC. This sequence encodes CASRLGGGPVYGYTF.

This clone was counted only a few times. The chain employs TRBV7-6 and TRBJ1-1; no clear D. Germline lookup yields CDR1 SGHVS and CDR2 FNYEAQ. CDR3 length: 15 residues. The germline V and J ends were trimmed by 1 base and 0 bases, with 9 bases remaining between them. CDR3 in amino acids: CASSLGVDLNTEAFF. The DNA for the CDR3 is TGTGCCAGCAGCTTAGGGGTGGACCTGAACACTGAAGCTTTCTTT.

The V call is TRBV5-1, the J call TRBJ2-3; TRBD2 matches at 7 bases. V gave up 4 bases and J gave up 11 bases; unmatched junction bases: 10. Germline lookup yields CDR1 SGHRS and CDR2 YFSETQ. This CDR3 is 13 amino acids long. In nucleotides, the CDR3 is TGCGCCAGCAGCGGGGGGGACTACCGGATGCAGTATTTT. This codes for CASSGGDYRMQYF.

V usage is TRBV29-1 and J usage is TRBJ1-3; unclear D gene. Trimming cost V 5 bases and J 4 bases, with 6 bases left between them. The germline V gene has CDR1 SQVTM and CDR2 ANQGSEA. The CDR3 is 11 amino acids. CDR3 residues: CSVLLGNTIYF. The CDR3 nucleotides read TGCAGCGTTTTACTCGGAAACACCATATATTTT.

The V gene is TRBV7-9, the J gene TRBJ2-3; no reliable D call. This CDR3 has 15 amino acids. Trimming shortened V by 1 base and J by 0 bases, and 8 bases separated the two germline ends. From germline, CDR1 is SEHNR and CDR2 FQNEAQ (reference sequence). The CDR3 reads CASSLVASSTDTQYF. In DNA, the CDR3 is TGTGCCAGCAGCTTAGTGGCCAGCAGCACAGATACGCAGTATTTT.

The gene calls are TRBV6-1 and TRBJ1-3; D not resolved. Germline V gene sequence: CDR1 MNHNS, CDR2 SASEGT. Trimming took off 5 bases at V and 4 bases at J, with 15 bases between the two ends. This CDR3 is 15 amino acids long. The CDR3 is CASSPRSVGGNTIYF. In DNA form, the CDR3 reads TGTGCCAGCAGTCCGAGGAGTGTGGGCGGAAACACCATATATTTT.

The V and J genes are TRBV25-1 and TRBJ1-4; unclear D gene. In germline, CDR1 is MGHDK, CDR2 SYGVNS. V lost 4 bases and J lost 8, with 17 bases in between. The CDR3 runs 15 residues. As DNA, the CDR3 is TGTGCCAGCAGTGGATTGCGAGGTGCTTTGGAAAAACTGTTTTTT. This translates into CASSGLRGALEKLFF.